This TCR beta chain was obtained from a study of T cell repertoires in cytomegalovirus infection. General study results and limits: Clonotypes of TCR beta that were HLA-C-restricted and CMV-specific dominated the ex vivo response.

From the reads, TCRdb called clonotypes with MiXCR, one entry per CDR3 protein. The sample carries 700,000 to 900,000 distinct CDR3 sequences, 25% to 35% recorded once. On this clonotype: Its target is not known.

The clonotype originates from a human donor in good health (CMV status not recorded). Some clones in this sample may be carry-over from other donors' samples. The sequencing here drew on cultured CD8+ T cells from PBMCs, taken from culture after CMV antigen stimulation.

For the CDR3, the DNA is TGTGCCAGCAGCTCTATCTGGACAGGGCCTAAACTAGAGCAGTACGTC. This codes for CASSSIWTGPKLEQYV. J is TRBJ2-7 and V is TRBV28; TRBD1 aligns across 8 bases. Germline CDR1 is MDHEN and CDR2 is SYDVKM. This CDR3 is built from 16 residues. After removal of 6 bases from V and 7 bases from J, the junction contained 17 bases not matched to a gene.